This T cell receptor beta chain appears in the sequencing data of a study of Graves' ophthalmopathy and Graves' hyperthyroidism. This clonotype was detected many times. Its specificity is unknown. Amplified material comprised TCR beta CDR3 regions derived from RNA transcripts. First-round RT-PCR employed HTBI primers, with a second-round multiplex PCR after it. TCRdb used MiXCR to reprocess the multiplex PCR reads, holding one entry per CDR3 protein. The data hold 340,000 or so distinct CDR3 sequences, with roughly 16% observed a single time. Regarding the study as a whole: Sensitivity reached approximately 89% and specificity 81.08% for a 13-signature model separating ophthalmopathy from stable hyperthyroidism. Ophthalmopathy progression prediction by the model yielded a sensitivity of 60% to 71% and a specificity of approximately 77%. Blood repertoires reportedly contained most expanded thyroid clonotypes above 0.001 frequency.

The material sequenced was peripheral blood. The receptor was isolated from an adult man with Graves' ophthalmopathy.

The CDR3 reads CASSHRGDGQPQHF. CDR3 nucleotide sequence: TGTGCCAGCAGCCATCGAGGGGATGGTCAGCCCCAGCATTTT. V usage is TRBV3-1 and J usage is TRBJ1-5, with D possibly matching TRBD1 (5 bases). Germline V CDR1 and CDR2: LGHDT, YNNKEL (reference sequence). V lost 3 bases to trimming and J lost 6 bases, with 12 bases between them. This CDR3 is 14 amino acids long. Full variable domain (remainder filled in from reference TRBV3-1 and TRBJ1-5): DTAVSQTPKYLVTQMGNDKSIKCEQNLGHDTMYWYKQDSKKFLKIMFSYNNKELIINETVPNRFSPKSPDKAHLNLHINSLELGDSAVYFCASSHRGDGQPQHFGDGTRLSIL.